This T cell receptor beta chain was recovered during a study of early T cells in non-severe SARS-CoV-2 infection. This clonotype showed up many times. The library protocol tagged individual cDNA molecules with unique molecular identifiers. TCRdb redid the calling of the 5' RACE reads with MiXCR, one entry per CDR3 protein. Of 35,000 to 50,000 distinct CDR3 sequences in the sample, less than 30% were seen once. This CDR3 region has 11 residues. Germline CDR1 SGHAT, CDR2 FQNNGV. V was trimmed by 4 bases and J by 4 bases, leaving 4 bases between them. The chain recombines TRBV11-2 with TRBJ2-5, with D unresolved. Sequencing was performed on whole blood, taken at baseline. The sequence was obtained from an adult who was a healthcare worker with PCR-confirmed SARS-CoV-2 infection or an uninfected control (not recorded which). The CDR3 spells CASSWGETQYF. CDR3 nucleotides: TGTGCCAGCAGCTGGGGAGAGACCCAGTACTTC.